These T cell receptor beta chains were read from a single sample in a study of T cell repertoires in aging, cancer and after chemotherapy. TCRdb reprocessed the multiplex PCR reads with MiXCR, giving one entry per CDR3 protein. Among nearly 7,500 distinct CDR3 sequences listed, approximately 28% were seen once. Sequencing was performed on blood. These receptors originate from a human donor with a blood cancer. CDR3s include the opening cysteine and the closing phenylalanine or tryptophan. Fields, in order: J gene, clone size, D gene, V gene, CDR3 DNA, CDR3 protein. D genes are given only for firm matches. Clone size is stated in some rows and not others, as once, few, many or a class when expanded.

J gene: TRBJ1-1
clone size: NA
D gene: NA
V gene: TRBV18
CDR3 DNA: TGTGCCAGCTCACCGATGCCGAAGGTCCTGGGCACTGAAGCTTTCTTT
CDR3 protein: CASSPMPKVLGTEAFF

J gene: TRBJ2-1
clone size: NA
D gene: TRBD2
V gene: TRBV11-3
CDR3 DNA: TGTGCCAGCAGCTTACAGCGGGGGCCTACCGATGAGCAGTTCTTC
CDR3 protein: CASSLQRGPTDEQFF

J gene: TRBJ2-2
clone size: medium-sized
D gene: TRBD1
V gene: TRBV19
CDR3 DNA: TGTGCCAGTAGTGGACCCGGGACAGGGACCACCGGGGAGCTGTTTTTT
CDR3 protein: CASSGPGTGTTGELFF

J gene: TRBJ2-3
clone size: few
D gene: TRBD1
V gene: TRBV5-6
CDR3 DNA: TGTGCCAGCACCTCCCCGACAGGGAGTACCACAGATACGCAGTATTTT
CDR3 protein: CASTSPTGSTTDTQYF

J gene: TRBJ1-2
clone size: medium-sized
D gene: NA
V gene: TRBV6-5
CDR3 DNA: TGTGCCAGCAGAACCGGGACGTTCTCTGGCTACACCTTC
CDR3 protein: CASRTGTFSGYTF

J gene: TRBJ1-5
clone size: NA
D gene: NA
V gene: TRBV7-9
CDR3 DNA: TGTGCCAGCAGCCGTTTTCAGCCCCAGCATTTT
CDR3 protein: CASSRFQPQHF

J gene: TRBJ1-1
clone size: few
D gene: NA
V gene: TRBV6-1
CDR3 DNA: TGTGCCAGCAGATCAGGGGACCCGAACACTGAAGCTTTCTTT
CDR3 protein: CASRSGDPNTEAFF

J gene: TRBJ2-3
clone size: NA
D gene: TRBD2
V gene: TRBV6-6
CDR3 DNA: TGTGCCAGCAGTTCCGGGCTGGGGGGGGGCACAGATACGCAGTATTTT
CDR3 protein: CASSSGLGGGTDTQYF

J gene: TRBJ2-5
clone size: NA
D gene: TRBD2
V gene: TRBV19
CDR3 DNA: TGTGCCAGTAAAGGGCTAGCGGGGGGCCGAGAGACCCAGTACTTC
CDR3 protein: CASKGLAGGRETQYF

J gene: TRBJ2-7
clone size: NA
D gene: NA
V gene: TRBV18
CDR3 DNA: TGTGCCAGCTCACCACAGAGGGGACTCGACGAGCAGTACTTC
CDR3 protein: CASSPQRGLDEQYF

J gene: TRBJ1-5
clone size: NA
D gene: TRBD1
V gene: TRBV5-8
CDR3 DNA: TGTGCCAGCAGCCTGGGACAGATTAGCAATCAGCCCCAGCATTTT
CDR3 protein: CASSLGQISNQPQHF

J gene: TRBJ2-5
clone size: NA
D gene: TRBD1
V gene: TRBV6-6
CDR3 DNA: TGTGCCAGCAGTGACAGGGCAGAGACCCGGTACTTC
CDR3 protein: CASSDRAETRYF

J gene: TRBJ2-2
clone size: few
D gene: TRBD2
V gene: TRBV6-2/TRBV6-3
CDR3 DNA: TGTGCCAGCAGTTACCACCTCGGACTAGTTTCGAACACCGGGGAGCTGTTTTTT
CDR3 protein: CASSYHLGLVSNTGELFF

J gene: TRBJ2-2
clone size: NA
D gene: NA
V gene: TRBV11-1
CDR3 DNA: TGTGTCAGCAGCTTGGGGGGGGCGGGGTCCGCGAACACCGGGGAGCTGTTTTTT
CDR3 protein: CVSSLGGAGSANTGELFF

J gene: TRBJ2-3
clone size: NA
D gene: TRBD1
V gene: TRBV6-1
CDR3 DNA: TGTGCCAGCATCATATCCCCGGGACAGGGTTCAGATACGCAGTATTTT
CDR3 protein: CASIISPGQGSDTQYF